These 9 T cell receptor beta chains were all obtained from the same sample, sequenced in a study of T-cell memory formation after mild COVID-19. TCRdb independently ran MiXCR on the 5' RACE reads; one entry per CDR3 protein. Here the sample spans about 250,000 distinct CDR3 sequences, 15% being singletons. Sequencing was done on a sample of PBMCs or a T cell subset sorted from them (not recorded which). The receptors were gathered from an adult woman who had mild COVID-19 (a few samples of this study predate the infection). Cell type and time point are not known.

The chain links TRBV4-3 to TRBJ1-1; D is undetermined. The CDR3 is made up of 14 amino acids. The V gene lost 2 bases and the J gene lost 4 bases, with 11 bases spanning the gap. The germline V gene encodes CDR1 LGHNA and CDR2 YSLEER. The CDR3 loop is CASSQRREGTEAFF. In nucleotides, the CDR3 is TGCGCCAGCAGCCAACGGCGGGAGGGCACTGAAGCTTTCTTT.

This chain uses TRBV4-3 with TRBJ2-2; D call uncertain. The germline gives CDR1 LGHNA, CDR2 YSLEER. Trimming left V 3 bases short and J 0 bases short, with 11 bases between. The CDR3 has 16 amino acids. Written as DNA, the CDR3 is TGCGCCAGCAGCCAGGGCAGCTATACGAACACCGGGGAGCTGTTTTTT. This sequence encodes CASSQGSYTNTGELFF.

This clonotype was seen once. V is TRBV2 and J is TRBJ2-3, with 8 bases aligning to TRBD2. Unmatched junction bases numbered 15, after V lost 4 bases and J lost 6 bases. The V gene's germline CDR1 is SNHLY and CDR2 FYNNEI. The CDR3 is made up of 17 amino acids. CDR3 sequence: CASSGGLAFPIADTQYF. The DNA of the CDR3 is TGTGCCAGCAGTGGCGGACTAGCCTTCCCCATTGCGGATACGCAGTATTTT.

The chain is built from TRBV9 and TRBJ2-7; D is perhaps TRBD2 (6 bases). V lost 4 bases and J lost 0, with 11 bases in between. Germline CDR1 SGDLS, CDR2 YYNGEE. The CDR3 consists of 14 residues. The CDR3 region is CASSPGLGSYEQYF. The CDR3 nucleotides read TGTGCCAGCAGCCCGGGACTTGGCTCCTACGAGCAGTACTTC.

The chain couples TRBV30 to TRBJ2-3, with D maybe TRBD1 (7 bases). The V end was cut by 0 bases, the J end by 4 bases, with 14 bases between. Germline CDR1 reads GTSNPN; CDR2 reads SVGIG (reference sequence). This CDR3 comprises 15 residues. DNA of the CDR3: TGTGCCTGGAGTGTAGCAGGGGGGTCATCAGATACGCAGTATTTT. Translating it yields CAWSVAGGSSDTQYF.

In its sample, this clonotype was seen a few times. The rearrangement joins TRBV24-1 to TRBJ1-5; 8 bases are shared with TRBD1. J lost 5 bases, V lost 6 bases, and 2 bases had no gene match. This CDR3 contains 13 residues. Per germline, CDR1 KGHDR and CDR2 SFDVKD. CDR3 bases: TGTGCCACCAGTTCCAGGGGGCATCAGCCCCAGCATTTT. This translates into CATSSRGHQPQHF.

This clonotype was seen a few times. The chain combines TRBV20-1 with TRBJ1-1; D ambiguous. The CDR3 runs to 13 residues. V shed 8 bases and J shed 0 bases, with 13 bases lying between them. CDR1 and CDR2 from the germline V gene are DFQATT and SNEGSKA (reference sequence). CDR3 sequence reads: CSPNLPLNTEAFF. For the CDR3, the DNA is TGCAGTCCAAACCTACCCTTGAACACTGAAGCTTTCTTT.

DNA of the CDR3: TGTGCCAGCAGCTTAGGTCCTAGCGGGAGAGTCGAGCAGTTCTTC. Its protein is CASSLGPSGRVEQFF. This chain connects TRBV7-2 to TRBJ2-1; TRBD2 matches 10 bases. V lost 1 base and J lost 10; bases outside the gene matches: 7. CDR3 length equals 15 residues. CDR1 is SGHTA and CDR2 is FQGNSA in the germline V gene.

V is TRBV5-1 and J is TRBJ2-5, with a possible D match to TRBD2 (5 bases). Germline CDR1 SGHRS, CDR2 YFSETQ. The CDR3 extends over 13 amino acids. Trimming removed 0 bases at V and 5 bases at J, with 8 bases between. CDR3 protein: CASSLAGSETQYF. The CDR3 DNA reads TGCGCCAGCAGCTTGGCGGGGTCGGAGACCCAGTACTTC.